Listed below are T cell receptor beta chains from one sample, sequenced in a study of T cell clonotyping in hematopoietic cell transplantation. Assay: immunoSEQ multiplex PCR; the TCRdb copy retains only in-frame clones and omits some. Of 6,000 to 6,500 clones listed, approximately 29% are singletons. Source: peripheral blood mononuclear cells, taken 30 days after allogeneic stem cell transplant. The receptors here all came from a female patient in her 50s who had an allogeneic stem cell transplant from an unrelated donor, so the T cells may come from the graft donor. Some clones in this sample may be carry-over from other donors' samples. CDR3s include the opening cysteine and the closing phenylalanine or tryptophan. D genes are given only for firm matches. Size values are once, few and many counts, or a class for expanded clones, and some rows have none.

clone size: few
D gene: -
J gene: TRBJ1-2
V gene: TRBV5-1
CDR3 protein: CASSLTPGDYGYTF
CDR3 DNA: TGCGCCAGCAGCTTGACACCCGGGGACTATGGCTACACCTTC

clone size: few
D gene: TRBD2
J gene: TRBJ2-7
V gene: TRBV4-1
CDR3 protein: CASSSGLAFYEQYF
CDR3 DNA: TGCGCCAGCAGCTCGGGACTAGCGTTTTACGAGCAGTACTTC

clone size: -
D gene: -
J gene: TRBJ1-1
V gene: TRBV30
CDR3 protein: CAGNGGPATEAFF
CDR3 DNA: TGTGCCGGGAACGGGGGCCCTGCCACTGAAGCTTTCTTT

clone size: -
D gene: TRBD2
J gene: TRBJ2-7
V gene: TRBV29-1
CDR3 protein: CSVEGWREGPYEQYF
CDR3 DNA: TGCAGCGTTGAGGGATGGCGGGAGGGCCCATACGAGCAGTACTTC

clone size: -
D gene: TRBD1
J gene: TRBJ1-6
V gene: TRBV5-6
CDR3 protein: CASSLGRGYSPLHF
CDR3 DNA: TGTGCCAGCAGCTTGGGCAGGGGGTATTCACCCCTCCACTTT

clone size: few
D gene: -
J gene: TRBJ2-1
V gene: TRBV25-1
CDR3 protein: CASSTTGPEQFF
CDR3 DNA: TGTGCCAGCAGTACCACAGGGCCTGAGCAGTTCTTC

clone size: medium-sized
D gene: -
J gene: TRBJ2-1
V gene: TRBV20-1
CDR3 protein: CSAGSYNEQFF
CDR3 DNA: TGCAGTGCTGGTAGTTACAATGAGCAGTTCTTC

clone size: -
D gene: TRBD1
J gene: TRBJ1-2
V gene: TRBV25-1
CDR3 protein: CASSGRDSSDYGYTF
CDR3 DNA: TGTGCCAGCAGTGGGAGGGACAGTTCGGACTATGGCTACACCTTC

clone size: -
D gene: -
J gene: TRBJ2-5
V gene: TRBV6-5
CDR3 protein: CASSLSAGQETQYF
CDR3 DNA: TGTGCCAGCAGTTTATCGGCGGGCCAAGAGACCCAGTACTTC

clone size: few
D gene: -
J gene: TRBJ1-2
V gene: TRBV19
CDR3 protein: CASGRGNYGYTF
CDR3 DNA: TGTGCCAGTGGAAGAGGGAACTATGGCTACACCTTC

clone size: few
D gene: -
J gene: TRBJ1-6
V gene: TRBV7-3
CDR3 protein: CASSLTGSGSPLHF
CDR3 DNA: TGTGCCAGCAGCTTAACGGGGTCTGGTTCACCCCTCCACTTT

clone size: few
D gene: -
J gene: TRBJ1-2
V gene: TRBV25-1
CDR3 protein: CASSLRGGLKGYTF
CDR3 DNA: TGTGCCAGCAGTCTACGAGGAGGGCTTAAAGGCTACACCTTC

clone size: -
D gene: -
J gene: TRBJ1-1
V gene: TRBV2
CDR3 protein: CASSEYGQKNTEAFF
CDR3 DNA: TGTGCCAGCAGTGAATATGGTCAGAAAAACACTGAAGCTTTCTTT

clone size: few
D gene: -
J gene: TRBJ1-2
V gene: TRBV6-6
CDR3 protein: CASGRPSGNSYGYTF
CDR3 DNA: TGTGCTTCGGGTCGGCCTTCGGGCAACTCCTATGGCTACACCTTC

clone size: -
D gene: -
J gene: TRBJ1-5
V gene: TRBV2
CDR3 protein: CASSELSGNQPQHF
CDR3 DNA: TGTGCCAGCAGTGAACTCTCCGGCAATCAGCCCCAGCATTTT

clone size: -
D gene: -
J gene: TRBJ1-1
V gene: TRBV5-8
CDR3 protein: CASAPWGPTEAFF
CDR3 DNA: TGTGCCAGCGCCCCCTGGGGTCCCACTGAAGCTTTCTTT

clone size: few
D gene: -
J gene: TRBJ2-7
V gene: TRBV2
CDR3 protein: CASSEGGGLYEQYF
CDR3 DNA: TGTGCCAGCAGTGAAGGTGGGGGGCTCTACGAGCAGTACTTC

clone size: -
D gene: TRBD1
J gene: TRBJ1-1
V gene: TRBV7-8
CDR3 protein: CASSLTTGGVGAFF
CDR3 DNA: TGTGCCAGCAGCTTAACGACAGGGGGAGTGGGGGCTTTCTTT

clone size: -
D gene: -
J gene: TRBJ1-2
V gene: TRBV5-6
CDR3 protein: CASSFGSLRYGYTF
CDR3 DNA: TGTGCCAGCAGCTTCGGCTCCCTGCGGTATGGCTACACCTTC

clone size: few
D gene: -
J gene: TRBJ1-2
V gene: TRBV2
CDR3 protein: CASRVGHQNWGYTF
CDR3 DNA: TGTGCCAGCAGGGTAGGCCACCAGAACTGGGGCTACACCTTC

clone size: few
D gene: -
J gene: TRBJ2-6
V gene: TRBV30
CDR3 protein: CAWSLWFGGANVLTF
CDR3 DNA: TGTGCCTGGAGTTTGTGGTTCGGCGGGGCCAACGTCCTGACTTTC

clone size: few
D gene: -
J gene: TRBJ1-5
V gene: TRBV6-5
CDR3 protein: CASSVQGGQPQHF
CDR3 DNA: TGTGCCAGCAGTGTACAGGGCGGCCAGCCCCAGCATTTT

clone size: -
D gene: -
J gene: TRBJ1-2
V gene: TRBV30
CDR3 protein: CAWTSVLANYGYTF
CDR3 DNA: TGTGCCTGGACCTCAGTGCTGGCTAACTATGGCTACACCTTC

clone size: -
D gene: -
J gene: TRBJ2-7
V gene: TRBV7-5
CDR3 protein: CVRSHDYEQYF
CDR3 DNA: TGTGTCAGAAGCCACGACTACGAGCAGTACTTC

clone size: few
D gene: -
J gene: TRBJ2-1
V gene: TRBV25-1
CDR3 protein: CASSMGYSTNNEQFF
CDR3 DNA: TGTGCCAGCAGTATGGGGTATTCCACCAACAATGAGCAGTTCTTC

clone size: hyperexpanded
D gene: -
J gene: TRBJ1-2
V gene: TRBV29-1
CDR3 protein: CSVEGFGYTF
CDR3 DNA: TGCAGCGTTGAAGGGTTCGGCTACACCTTC

clone size: medium-sized
D gene: -
J gene: TRBJ1-2
V gene: TRBV29-1
CDR3 protein: CSVRSISGGYTF
CDR3 DNA: TGCAGCGTCCGGAGCATCTCCGGCGGCTACACCTTC

clone size: -
D gene: TRBD1
J gene: TRBJ2-7
V gene: TRBV6-5
CDR3 protein: CASSYAGTGPGRQYF
CDR3 DNA: TGTGCCAGCAGTTACGCCGGGACAGGGCCAGGTCGGCAGTACTTC

clone size: -
D gene: TRBD1
J gene: TRBJ1-5
V gene: TRBV30
CDR3 protein: CAWRTDRDQPQHF
CDR3 DNA: TGTGCCTGGAGAACAGACAGGGATCAGCCCCAGCATTTT

clone size: few
D gene: -
J gene: TRBJ1-2
V gene: TRBV30
CDR3 protein: CAWRPLYGYTF
CDR3 DNA: TGTGCCTGGAGGCCACTCTATGGCTACACCTTC

clone size: few
D gene: -
J gene: TRBJ1-1
V gene: TRBV30
CDR3 protein: CAWSRAVGNTEAFF
CDR3 DNA: TGTGCCTGGAGTAGGGCAGTGGGCAACACTGAAGCTTTCTTT

clone size: -
D gene: -
J gene: TRBJ2-7
V gene: TRBV29-1
CDR3 protein: CSVVRDAGSYEQYF
CDR3 DNA: TGCAGCGTGGTCCGGGACGCCGGCTCCTACGAGCAGTACTTC

clone size: -
D gene: -
J gene: TRBJ1-5
V gene: TRBV30
CDR3 protein: CAWRDSPNQPQHF
CDR3 DNA: TGTGCCTGGAGGGACAGCCCGAATCAGCCCCAGCATTTT

clone size: few
D gene: -
J gene: TRBJ2-7
V gene: TRBV6-5
CDR3 protein: CASSYSGRGGEQYF
CDR3 DNA: TGTGCCAGCAGTTACTCGGGACGCGGCGGCGAGCAGTACTTC

clone size: few
D gene: -
J gene: TRBJ1-1
V gene: TRBV28
CDR3 protein: CASSQDSTEAFF
CDR3 DNA: TGTGCCAGCAGCCAGGACAGCACTGAAGCTTTCTTT

clone size: -
D gene: -
J gene: TRBJ1-1
V gene: TRBV30
CDR3 protein: CAWSGSASTGRTEAFF
CDR3 DNA: TGTGCCTGGAGTGGATCCGCCTCGACAGGACGGACTGAAGCTTTCTTT

clone size: -
D gene: TRBD1
J gene: TRBJ1-5
V gene: TRBV30
CDR3 protein: CAWGQGDGNQPQHF
CDR3 DNA: TGTGCCTGGGGACAGGGGGATGGCAATCAGCCCCAGCATTTT

clone size: -
D gene: -
J gene: TRBJ2-7
V gene: TRBV11-3
CDR3 protein: CASSLGALIPIYEQYF
CDR3 DNA: TGTGCCAGCAGCTTAGGGGCGCTAATACCGATTTACGAGCAGTACTTC

clone size: -
D gene: TRBD1
J gene: TRBJ1-6
V gene: TRBV30
CDR3 protein: CAWCRQGARALHF
CDR3 DNA: TGTGCCTGGTGCCGACAGGGGGCGCGGGCCCTCCACTTT

clone size: -
D gene: -
J gene: TRBJ1-2
V gene: TRBV30
CDR3 protein: CAWSSRGTMGGYTF
CDR3 DNA: TGTGCCTGGAGTTCCCGGGGGACGATGGGTGGCTACACCTTC

clone size: -
D gene: -
J gene: TRBJ1-5
V gene: TRBV29-1
CDR3 protein: CSVGSDNQPQHF
CDR3 DNA: TGCAGCGTCGGTAGCGACAATCAGCCCCAGCATTTT

clone size: -
D gene: -
J gene: TRBJ1-5
V gene: TRBV30
CDR3 protein: CAWSVRDNQPQHF
CDR3 DNA: TGTGCCTGGAGTGTTCGGGACAATCAGCCCCAGCATTTT

clone size: -
D gene: -
J gene: TRBJ2-3
V gene: TRBV29-1
CDR3 protein: CSARQANPTDTQYF
CDR3 DNA: TGCAGCGCGAGACAGGCGAATCCCACAGATACGCAGTATTTT

clone size: few
D gene: -
J gene: TRBJ2-7
V gene: TRBV5-1
CDR3 protein: CASGRGSYEQYF
CDR3 DNA: TGCGCCAGCGGCAGGGGATCCTACGAGCAGTACTTC

clone size: -
D gene: -
J gene: TRBJ1-2
V gene: TRBV30
CDR3 protein: CAWSLDGGGYTF
CDR3 DNA: TGTGCCTGGAGCCTGGATGGGGGTGGCTACACCTTC

clone size: -
D gene: -
J gene: TRBJ2-7
V gene: TRBV5-1
CDR3 protein: CASKRLQGNEQYF
CDR3 DNA: TGCGCCAGCAAGAGGCTACAGGGCAACGAGCAGTACTTC

clone size: -
D gene: -
J gene: TRBJ2-6
V gene: TRBV4-2
CDR3 protein: CASSQDAGAGANVLTF
CDR3 DNA: TGTGCCAGCAGCCAAGACGCAGGGGCTGGGGCCAACGTCCTGACTTTC